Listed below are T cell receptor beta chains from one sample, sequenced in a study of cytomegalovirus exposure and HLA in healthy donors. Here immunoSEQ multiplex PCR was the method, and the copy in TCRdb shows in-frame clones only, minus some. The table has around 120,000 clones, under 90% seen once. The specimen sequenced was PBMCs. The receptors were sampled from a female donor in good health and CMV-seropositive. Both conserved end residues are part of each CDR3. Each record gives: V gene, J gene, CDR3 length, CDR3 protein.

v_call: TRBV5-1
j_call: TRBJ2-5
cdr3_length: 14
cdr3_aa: CASSLTGSQETQYF

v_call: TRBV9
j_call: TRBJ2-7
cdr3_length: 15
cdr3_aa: CASSPAGQGWYEQYF

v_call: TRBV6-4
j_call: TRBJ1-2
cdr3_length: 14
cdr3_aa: CASITPSGVYGYTF

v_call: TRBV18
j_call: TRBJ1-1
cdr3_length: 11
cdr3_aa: CASSRDTEAFF

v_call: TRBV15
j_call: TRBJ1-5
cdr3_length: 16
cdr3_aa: CATSTGSVSWSQPQHF

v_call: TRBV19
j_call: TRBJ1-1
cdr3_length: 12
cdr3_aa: CASSWPDTEAFF

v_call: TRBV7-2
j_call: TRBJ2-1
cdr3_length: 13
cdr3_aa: CASSLDYSGEQFF

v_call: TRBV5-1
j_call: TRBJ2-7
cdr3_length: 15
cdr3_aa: CASSSQGPVSNEQYF

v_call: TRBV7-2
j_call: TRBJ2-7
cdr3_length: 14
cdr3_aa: CASSYSGGDYEQYF

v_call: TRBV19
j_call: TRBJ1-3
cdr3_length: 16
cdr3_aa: CATARDRESSGNTIYF

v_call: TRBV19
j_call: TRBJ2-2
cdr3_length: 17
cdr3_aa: CASSPYRGRRNTGELFF

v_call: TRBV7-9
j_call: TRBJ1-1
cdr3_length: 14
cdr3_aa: CASSTYRVNTEAFF

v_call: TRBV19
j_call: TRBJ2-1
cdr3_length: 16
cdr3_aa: CASSKSPEGTYNEQFF

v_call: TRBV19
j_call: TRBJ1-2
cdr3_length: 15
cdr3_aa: CASSMRGGAHNGYTF

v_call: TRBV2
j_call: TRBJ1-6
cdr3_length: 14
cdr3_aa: CASGPGQGNTPLHF

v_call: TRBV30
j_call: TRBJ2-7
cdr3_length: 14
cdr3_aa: CAWSHLSHSYEQYF

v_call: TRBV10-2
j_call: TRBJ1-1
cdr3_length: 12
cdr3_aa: CASSWRITEAFF

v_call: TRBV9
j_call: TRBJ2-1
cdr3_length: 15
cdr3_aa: CASSVGGTPNNEQFF

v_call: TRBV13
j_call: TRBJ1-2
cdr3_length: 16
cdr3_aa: CASSIRTLQGNYGYTF

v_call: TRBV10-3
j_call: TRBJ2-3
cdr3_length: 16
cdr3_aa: CAISEPSGGRADTQYF

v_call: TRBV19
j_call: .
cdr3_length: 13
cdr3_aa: CASSLGTAYEQYF

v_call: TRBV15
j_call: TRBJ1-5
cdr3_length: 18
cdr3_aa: CATSTRRGGTLRNQPQHF

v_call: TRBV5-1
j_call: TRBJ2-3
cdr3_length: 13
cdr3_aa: CASSFDGADTQYF

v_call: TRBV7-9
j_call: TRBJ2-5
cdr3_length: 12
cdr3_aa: CASSLQLGTQYF

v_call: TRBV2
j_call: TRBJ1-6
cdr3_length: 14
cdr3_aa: CATRGGQGASPLHF

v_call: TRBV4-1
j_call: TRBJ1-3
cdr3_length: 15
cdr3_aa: CASSQPTGFRNTIYF

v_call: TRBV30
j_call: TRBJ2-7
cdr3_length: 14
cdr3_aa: CAWSSEGVGYEQYF

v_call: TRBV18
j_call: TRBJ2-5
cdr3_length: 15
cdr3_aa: CASSLPRIPMETQYF

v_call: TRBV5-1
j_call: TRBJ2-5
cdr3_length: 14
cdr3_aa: CASSADTSQETQYF

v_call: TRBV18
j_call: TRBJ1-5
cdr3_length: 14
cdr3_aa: CASSPREGNQPQHF

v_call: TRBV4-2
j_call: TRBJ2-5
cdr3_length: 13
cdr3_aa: CASSQVSGETQYF

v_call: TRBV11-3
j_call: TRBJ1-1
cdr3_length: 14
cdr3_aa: CASSPGHQNTEAFF

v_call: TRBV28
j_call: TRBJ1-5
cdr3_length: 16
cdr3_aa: CASSQLPTVSNQPQHF

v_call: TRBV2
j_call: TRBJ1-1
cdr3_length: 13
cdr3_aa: CASSGQGDTEAFF

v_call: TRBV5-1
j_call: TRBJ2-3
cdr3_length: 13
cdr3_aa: CARMRNTTDTQYF

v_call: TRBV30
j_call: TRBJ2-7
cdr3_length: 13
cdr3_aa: CAWSRSPLDEQYF

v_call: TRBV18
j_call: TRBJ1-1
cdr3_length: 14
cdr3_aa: CASSPGQGTEGAFF

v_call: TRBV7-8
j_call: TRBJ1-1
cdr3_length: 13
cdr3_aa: CASSLGGGTEAFF

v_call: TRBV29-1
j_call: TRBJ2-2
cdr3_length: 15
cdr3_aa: CSVVPRATNTGELFF

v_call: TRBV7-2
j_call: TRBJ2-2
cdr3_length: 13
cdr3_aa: CASSSRGTGELFF

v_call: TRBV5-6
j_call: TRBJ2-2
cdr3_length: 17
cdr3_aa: CASSGGLAGGRDGELFF

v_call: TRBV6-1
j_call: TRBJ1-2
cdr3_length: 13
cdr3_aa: CASSEQGNYGHTF

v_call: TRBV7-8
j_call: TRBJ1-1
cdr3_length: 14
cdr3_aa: CASSLVSGNTEAFF

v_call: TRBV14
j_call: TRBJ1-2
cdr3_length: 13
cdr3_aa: CASSPGQIYGYTF